One T cell receptor beta chain is described in this entry. Antigen unknown. Clones were read by immunoSEQ multiplex PCR, and TCRdb kept only the in-frame ones, dropping some. This sample yields some 76,000 clones, of which approximately 95% are seen a single time; roughly 2.1% belongs to the top ten. The donors belonged to the approximately 120-subject validation cohort, separate from the roughly 720-subject first cohort. The sample originates from a study of cytomegalovirus exposure and HLA in healthy donors. Notes on the study in general: A classifier reportedly called cytomegalovirus status with high sensitivity and specificity. Cytomegalovirus association was listed for about 170 TCR beta chains.

This CDR3 contains 16 residues. CDR1 and CDR2 (germline): SGHTS, YDEGEE. The junction had 7 bases not matched to a gene; V was cut back by 0 bases and J by 5 bases. The rearrangement links TRBV5-8 to TRBJ1-4; 7 bases fit TRBD1. The origin of this receptor is a woman under 30 in good health and CMV-seronegative. The sequencing input was PBMCs. The CDR3 coding sequence is TGTGCCAGCAGCTTGGGACAGGGCCGGACGAATGAAAAACTGTTTTTT. It is translated as CASSLGQGRTNEKLFF.